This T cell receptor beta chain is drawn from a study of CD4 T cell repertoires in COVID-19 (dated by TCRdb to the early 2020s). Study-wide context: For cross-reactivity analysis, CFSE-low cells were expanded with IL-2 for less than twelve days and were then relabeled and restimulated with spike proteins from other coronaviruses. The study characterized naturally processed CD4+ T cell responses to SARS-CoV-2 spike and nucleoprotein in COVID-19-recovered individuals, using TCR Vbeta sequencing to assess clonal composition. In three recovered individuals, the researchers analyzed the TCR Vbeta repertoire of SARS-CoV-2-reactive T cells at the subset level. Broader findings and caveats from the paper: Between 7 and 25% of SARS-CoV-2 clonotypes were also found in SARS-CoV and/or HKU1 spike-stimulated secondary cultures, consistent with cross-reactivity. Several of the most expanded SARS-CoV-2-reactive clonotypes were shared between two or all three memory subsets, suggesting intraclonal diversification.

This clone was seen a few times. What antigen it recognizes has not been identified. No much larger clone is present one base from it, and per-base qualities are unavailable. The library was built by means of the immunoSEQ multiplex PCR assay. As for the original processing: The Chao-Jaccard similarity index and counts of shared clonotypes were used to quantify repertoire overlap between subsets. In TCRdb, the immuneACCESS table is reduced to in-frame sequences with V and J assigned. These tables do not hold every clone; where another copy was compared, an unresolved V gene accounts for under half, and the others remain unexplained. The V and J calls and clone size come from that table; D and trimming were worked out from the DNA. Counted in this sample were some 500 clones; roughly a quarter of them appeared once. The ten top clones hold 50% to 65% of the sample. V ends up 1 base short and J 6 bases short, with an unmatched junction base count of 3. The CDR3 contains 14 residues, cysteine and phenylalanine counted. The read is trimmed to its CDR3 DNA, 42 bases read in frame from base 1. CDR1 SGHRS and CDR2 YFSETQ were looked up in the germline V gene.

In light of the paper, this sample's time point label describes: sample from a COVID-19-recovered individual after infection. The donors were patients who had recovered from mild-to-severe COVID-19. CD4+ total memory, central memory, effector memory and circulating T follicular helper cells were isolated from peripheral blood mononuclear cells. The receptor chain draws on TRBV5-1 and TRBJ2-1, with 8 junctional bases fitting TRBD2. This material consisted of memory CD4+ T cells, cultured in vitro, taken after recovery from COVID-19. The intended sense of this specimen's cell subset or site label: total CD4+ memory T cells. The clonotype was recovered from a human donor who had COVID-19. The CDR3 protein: CASSLSLAGNEQFF. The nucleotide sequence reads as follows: TGCGCCAGCAGCTTGAGTCTAGCGGGCAATGAGCAGTTCTTC.